This TCR beta chain stems from a study of cytomegalovirus exposure and HLA in healthy donors. The V gene's germline CDR1 is MGHRA and CDR2 YSYEKL. V lost 0 bases, J lost 0 bases, and 18 bases lay in between. This CDR3 contains 19 residues. PCR amplification relied on 60 Vbeta primers (plus 13 Jbeta primers). Assay used: immunoSEQ multiplex PCR; TCRdb lists only in-frame clones, some missing. The table has 150,000 to 200,000 clones, around 81% seen once. V is TRBV4-1 and J is TRBJ1-3, with a weak D call TRBD1 (6 bases). This clonotype was obtained from a woman under 40 in good health and CMV-seronegative. The material sequenced was PBMCs. The CDR3 region has the DNA TGCGCCAGCAGCCAAGAGGTAGCCTCGGGACATCTCTCTGGAAACACCATATATTTT. Translated: CASSQEVASGHLSGNTIYF.